This T cell receptor (beta chain) originates from a study of T cell changes during pregnancy in multiple sclerosis. Sequenced by immunoSEQ multiplex PCR; TCRdb stores in-frame clones only, minus some. The sample consists of about 50,000 clones, 85% to 95% of them appearing once. Germline lookup yields CDR1 SEHNR and CDR2 FQNEAQ (reference sequence). This CDR3 has 16 residues. The ends lost 0 bases at V and 5 bases at J; junction bases unmatched: 9. The receptor's source is a female donor with multiple sclerosis, enrolled in a pregnancy study. Sample: CD4+ T cells from peripheral blood mononuclear cells, taken in the third trimester of pregnancy. This chain links TRBV7-9 with TRBJ2-5, with 7 bases lining up with TRBD1. The CDR3 DNA reads as TGTGCCAGCAGCTTAGCGGGGTTGACAGGGATTGAGACCCAGTACTTC. This translates into CASSLAGLTGIETQYF.